Listed below are T cell receptor beta chains from one sample, sequenced in a study of blood T cell repertoires in COVID-19. Repertoires were generated with immunoSEQ multiplex PCR, while TCRdb's copy carries only in-frame clones and drops some. The sample lists around 130,000 clones, roughly 83% occurring once. Sequences were obtained from peripheral blood. All receptors come from a man in his sixties with acute or convalescent COVID-19. The CDR3 runs from the conserved cysteine through the conserved F or W. The D gene is left open where the match is weak. Some rows mark clone size as missing; the rest say once, few, many or name a class of expanded clone.

d_gene: TRBD1; v_gene: TRBV29-1; j_gene: TRBJ1-5; abundance: once; CDR3aa: CSVRTGGNGNQPQHF; CDR3nt: TGCAGCGTGAGGACAGGGGGGAACGGCAATCAGCCCCAGCATTTT
d_gene: .; v_gene: TRBV27; j_gene: TRBJ1-5; abundance: once; CDR3aa: CASSLSARGLNQPQHF; CDR3nt: TGTGCCAGCAGTTTATCGGCAAGGGGACTCAATCAGCCCCAGCATTTT
d_gene: TRBD1; v_gene: TRBV5-1; j_gene: TRBJ1-3; abundance: .; CDR3aa: CASSEGAAGNTIYF; CDR3nt: TGCGCCAGCTCGGAGGGGGCCGCTGGAAACACCATATATTTT
d_gene: .; v_gene: TRBV21-1; j_gene: TRBJ1-4; abundance: .; CDR3aa: CASSKGGCEKLFF; CDR3nt: TGTGCCAGCAGCAAAGGAGGATGCGAAAAACTGTTTTTT
d_gene: .; v_gene: TRBV7-8; j_gene: TRBJ2-7; abundance: .; CDR3aa: CASTLLLDRVYEQYF; CDR3nt: TGTGCCAGCACCCTGCTCCTGGACAGAGTCTACGAGCAGTACTTC
d_gene: TRBD1; v_gene: TRBV10-3; j_gene: TRBJ1-1; abundance: .; CDR3aa: CATFRDRNTEAFF; CDR3nt: TGTGCCACCTTCCGGGACAGGAACACTGAAGCTTTCTTT
d_gene: TRBD1; v_gene: TRBV5-1; j_gene: TRBJ2-7; abundance: .; CDR3aa: CASSRTGGLASYEQYF; CDR3nt: TGCGCCAGCAGTAGAACAGGGGGCTTGGCATCTTACGAGCAGTACTTC
d_gene: TRBD1; v_gene: TRBV27; j_gene: TRBJ2-1; abundance: .; CDR3aa: CASAAGQAYNEQFF; CDR3nt: TGTGCCAGCGCCGCGGGACAGGCATACAATGAGCAGTTCTTC
d_gene: .; v_gene: TRBV9; j_gene: TRBJ2-5; abundance: .; CDR3aa: CASSVGGRETQYF; CDR3nt: TGTGCCAGCAGCGTAGGGGGGCGCGAGACCCAGTACTTC
d_gene: TRBD1; v_gene: TRBV9; j_gene: TRBJ1-3; abundance: .; CDR3aa: CASSPRTGSGNTIYF; CDR3nt: TGTGCCAGCAGCCCTCGGACAGGCTCTGGAAACACCATATATTTT
d_gene: .; v_gene: TRBV30; j_gene: TRBJ1-5; abundance: .; CDR3aa: CAWSASGISGQPQHF; CDR3nt: TGTGCCTGGAGTGCTTCGGGGATTTCTGGTCAGCCCCAGCATTTT
d_gene: .; v_gene: TRBV3-1/TRBV3-2; j_gene: TRBJ2-2; abundance: .; CDR3aa: CATGGGAYTGELFF; CDR3nt: TGTGCCACAGGAGGGGGGGCCTACACCGGGGAGCTGTTTTTT
d_gene: .; v_gene: TRBV3-1/TRBV3-2; j_gene: TRBJ2-4; abundance: .; CDR3aa: CASSQQGKNIQYF; CDR3nt: TGTGCCAGCAGCCAGCAGGGGAAAAACATTCAGTACTTC
d_gene: TRBD1; v_gene: TRBV15; j_gene: TRBJ2-7; abundance: .; CDR3aa: CATSRARQGLDEQYF; CDR3nt: TGTGCCACCAGCAGAGCCCGACAGGGGTTGGACGAGCAGTACTTC
d_gene: .; v_gene: TRBV12-3/TRBV12-4; j_gene: TRBJ1-2; abundance: .; CDR3aa: CASSPDSYYGYTF; CDR3nt: TGTGCCAGCAGCCCTGACAGCTACTATGGCTACACCTTC
d_gene: TRBD2; v_gene: TRBV5-1; j_gene: TRBJ2-2; abundance: .; CDR3aa: CASSLALAGGDFEELFF; CDR3nt: TGCGCCAGCAGCCTTGCACTAGCGGGAGGAGATTTTGAGGAGCTGTTTTTT
d_gene: .; v_gene: TRBV7-8; j_gene: TRBJ1-6; abundance: .; CDR3aa: CASSLVVQGGSPLHF; CDR3nt: TGTGCCAGCAGCTTAGTTGTCCAGGGCGGTTCACCCCTCCACTTT
d_gene: .; v_gene: TRBV9; j_gene: TRBJ1-3; abundance: .; CDR3aa: CASSVDDSRSGNTIYF; CDR3nt: TGTGCCAGCAGCGTAGATGACAGCCGCTCTGGAAACACCATATATTTT
d_gene: TRBD2; v_gene: TRBV9; j_gene: TRBJ2-6; abundance: .; CDR3aa: CASSARTSGGGSGANVLTF; CDR3nt: TGTGCCAGCAGCGCGAGGACTAGCGGGGGTGGCTCTGGGGCCAACGTCCTGACTTTC
d_gene: .; v_gene: TRBV3-1/TRBV3-2; j_gene: TRBJ1-1; abundance: .; CDR3aa: CASSLNAGGTEAFF; CDR3nt: TGTGCCAGCAGCCTCAATGCGGGGGGAACTGAAGCTTTCTTT
d_gene: TRBD1; v_gene: TRBV5-8; j_gene: TRBJ1-2; abundance: .; CDR3aa: CASSFSGTGLGSGYTF; CDR3nt: TGTGCCAGCAGCTTTTCCGGGACAGGGCTCGGAAGTGGCTACACCTTC
d_gene: .; v_gene: TRBV6-5; j_gene: TRBJ1-1; abundance: once; CDR3aa: CASSWGRGSGTEAFF; CDR3nt: TGTGCCAGCAGTTGGGGGAGGGGGTCGGGGACTGAAGCTTTCTTT
d_gene: .; v_gene: TRBV5-8; j_gene: TRBJ1-5; abundance: .; CDR3aa: CASSLAFYRANQPQHF; CDR3nt: TGTGCCAGCAGCTTGGCGTTTTACAGGGCAAATCAGCCCCAGCATTTT
d_gene: .; v_gene: TRBV4-1; j_gene: TRBJ2-7; abundance: .; CDR3aa: CASSQETTGIPSYEQYF; CDR3nt: TGCGCCAGCAGCCAAGAAACCACAGGGATTCCCTCCTACGAGCAGTACTTC
d_gene: .; v_gene: TRBV5-6; j_gene: TRBJ1-6; abundance: .; CDR3aa: CASIEQGRLNSPLHF; CDR3nt: TGTGCCAGCATCGAACAGGGACGTCTGAATTCACCCCTCCACTTT
d_gene: TRBD1; v_gene: TRBV9; j_gene: TRBJ2-3; abundance: .; CDR3aa: CASSVLRTGGLDTQYF; CDR3nt: TGTGCCAGCAGCGTATTAAGGACAGGAGGCTTGGATACGCAGTATTTT
d_gene: TRBD1; v_gene: TRBV2; j_gene: TRBJ2-7; abundance: .; CDR3aa: CASSDGRTGRTEQYF; CDR3nt: TGTGCCAGCAGTGATGGGAGGACAGGGCGAACCGAGCAGTACTTC
d_gene: TRBD1; v_gene: TRBV4-1; j_gene: TRBJ1-1; abundance: .; CDR3aa: CASSQVPGGEYTEAFF; CDR3nt: TGCGCCAGCAGCCAAGTACCAGGGGGTGAGTACACTGAAGCTTTCTTT
d_gene: .; v_gene: TRBV15; j_gene: TRBJ2-5; abundance: .; CDR3aa: CATSEHSGGGETQYF; CDR3nt: TGTGCCACCAGCGAACATTCAGGGGGAGGAGAGACCCAGTACTTC
d_gene: .; v_gene: TRBV9; j_gene: TRBJ1-5; abundance: .; CDR3aa: CASSGGGPGSNQPQHF; CDR3nt: TGTGCCAGCAGCGGAGGGGGTCCCGGGAGCAATCAGCCCCAGCATTTT
d_gene: .; v_gene: TRBV18; j_gene: TRBJ2-6; abundance: .; CDR3aa: CASSPRTASGANVLTF; CDR3nt: TGTGCCAGCTCACCTAGGACAGCCTCTGGGGCCAACGTCCTGACTTTC
d_gene: .; v_gene: TRBV19; j_gene: TRBJ2-3; abundance: .; CDR3aa: CASSIQATDTQYF; CDR3nt: TGTGCCAGTAGTATACAAGCCACCGATACGCAGTATTTT
d_gene: TRBD1; v_gene: TRBV15; j_gene: TRBJ1-2; abundance: .; CDR3aa: CATSSAGQGALGYGYTF; CDR3nt: TGTGCCACCAGCAGCGCGGGACAGGGGGCTTTGGGCTATGGCTACACCTTC
d_gene: TRBD1; v_gene: TRBV5-1; j_gene: TRBJ1-3; abundance: .; CDR3aa: CASSLTGANSGNTIYF; CDR3nt: TGCGCCAGCAGCTTAACAGGGGCAAACTCTGGAAACACCATATATTTT
d_gene: .; v_gene: TRBV20-1; j_gene: TRBJ2-1; abundance: .; CDR3aa: CSASRDYNEQFF; CDR3nt: TGCAGTGCTAGTCGGGACTACAATGAGCAGTTCTTC
d_gene: .; v_gene: TRBV12-5; j_gene: TRBJ2-7; abundance: .; CDR3aa: CASGPGEVIYEQYF; CDR3nt: TGTGCTTCAGGGCCGGGGGAGGTTATCTACGAGCAGTACTTC
d_gene: TRBD1; v_gene: TRBV7-8; j_gene: TRBJ1-1; abundance: .; CDR3aa: CASSNSGGNTEAFF; CDR3nt: TGTGCCAGCAGCAACTCAGGGGGGAACACTGAAGCTTTCTTT